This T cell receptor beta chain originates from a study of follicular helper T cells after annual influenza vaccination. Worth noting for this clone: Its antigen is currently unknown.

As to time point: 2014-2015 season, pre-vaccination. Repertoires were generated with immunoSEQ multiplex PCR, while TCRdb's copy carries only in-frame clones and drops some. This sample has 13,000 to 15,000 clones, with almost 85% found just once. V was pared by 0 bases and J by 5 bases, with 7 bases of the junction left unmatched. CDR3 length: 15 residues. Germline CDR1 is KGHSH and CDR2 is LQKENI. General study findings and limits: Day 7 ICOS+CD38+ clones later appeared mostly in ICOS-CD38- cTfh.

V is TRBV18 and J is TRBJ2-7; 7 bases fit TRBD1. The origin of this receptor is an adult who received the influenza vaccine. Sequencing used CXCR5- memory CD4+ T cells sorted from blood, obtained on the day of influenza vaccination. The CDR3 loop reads CASSPPGQRTDEQYF. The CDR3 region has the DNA TGTGCCAGCTCACCACCGGGACAGCGAACCGACGAGCAGTACTTC.